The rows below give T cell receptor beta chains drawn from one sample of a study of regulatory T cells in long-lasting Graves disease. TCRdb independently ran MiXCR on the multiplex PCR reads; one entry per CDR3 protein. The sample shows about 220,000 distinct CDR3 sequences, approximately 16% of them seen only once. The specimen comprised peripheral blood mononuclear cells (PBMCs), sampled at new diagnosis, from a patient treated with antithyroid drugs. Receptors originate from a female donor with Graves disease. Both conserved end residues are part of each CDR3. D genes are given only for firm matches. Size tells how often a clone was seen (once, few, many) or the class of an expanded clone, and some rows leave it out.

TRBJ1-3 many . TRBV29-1 CSGDMGNTIYF TGCAGCGGGGACATGGGAAACACCATATATTTT
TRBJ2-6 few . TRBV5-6 CASSRTTAFSSGANVLTF TGTGCCAGCAGCCGGACTACAGCTTTCAGCTCTGGGGCCAACGTCCTGACTTTC
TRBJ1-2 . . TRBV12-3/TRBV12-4 CASSFSGTSNYGYTF TGTGCCAGCAGTTTTTCTGGCACCTCTAACTATGGCTACACCTTC
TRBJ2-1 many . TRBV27 CASSLVNNNEQFF TGTGCCAGCAGTTTGGTCAACAACAATGAGCAGTTCTTC
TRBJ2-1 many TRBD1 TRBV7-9 CASSLAGTGGYNEQFF TGTGCCAGCAGCTTAGCCGGGACAGGGGGCTACAATGAGCAGTTCTTC
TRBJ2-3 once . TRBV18 CASSATRGGKDTQYF TGTGCCAGCTCTGCCACCCGAGGGGGAAAAGATACGCAGTATTTT
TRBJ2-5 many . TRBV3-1 CASSQPRGPETQYF TGTGCCAGCAGCCAACCTAGGGGTCCGGAGACCCAGTACTTC
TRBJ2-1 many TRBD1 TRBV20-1 CSATDRADEQFF TGCAGTGCTACCGACAGGGCGGATGAGCAGTTCTTC
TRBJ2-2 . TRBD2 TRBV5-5 CASSSPGLAGGPRGGELFF TGTGCCAGCAGCAGCCCGGGACTAGCGGGAGGACCACGCGGCGGGGAGCTGTTTTTT
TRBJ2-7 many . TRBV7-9 CASSLHDSFYEQYF TGTGCCAGCAGCCTACACGACAGTTTCTACGAGCAGTACTTC
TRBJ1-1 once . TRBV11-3 CASSSPRTGGTEAFF TGTGCCAGCAGCTCCCCGAGGACGGGAGGCACTGAAGCTTTCTTT
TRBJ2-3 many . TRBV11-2 CASSKPREGTDTQYF TGTGCCAGCAGCAAACCTAGGGAGGGCACAGATACGCAGTATTTT
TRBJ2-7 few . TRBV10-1 CASSDGGATIYEQYF TGCGCCAGCAGTGATGGGGGAGCAACCATCTACGAGCAGTACTTC
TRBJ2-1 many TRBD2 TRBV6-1 CASSASGTFNEQFF TGTGCCAGCAGTGCTAGCGGGACTTTCAATGAGCAGTTCTTC
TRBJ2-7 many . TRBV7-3 CASSFGKGYEQYF TGTGCCAGCAGCTTCGGTAAAGGCTACGAGCAGTACTTC
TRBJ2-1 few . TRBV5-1 CASSRTAGAALEQFF TGCGCCAGCAGCAGGACCGCTGGTGCCGCGCTTGAGCAGTTCTTC
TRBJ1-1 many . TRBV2 CASRLDRSTEAFF TGTGCCAGCAGGCTAGACAGAAGCACTGAAGCTTTCTTT
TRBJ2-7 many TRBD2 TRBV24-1 CATSGVAGDLSSYEQYF TGTGCCACCAGTGGAGTGGCGGGGGACCTTAGCTCCTACGAGCAGTACTTC
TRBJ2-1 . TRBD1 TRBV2 CASRLTGTGAYNEQFF TGTGCCAGCAGACTCACCGGGACAGGGGCCTACAATGAGCAGTTCTTC
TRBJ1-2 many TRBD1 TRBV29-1 CSVERGGTGGYTF TGCAGCGTTGAACGAGGCGGGACAGGTGGCTACACCTTC
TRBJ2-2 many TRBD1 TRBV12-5 CASGNRQGSTGELFF TGTGCTAGTGGTAATCGACAGGGTTCAACCGGGGAGCTGTTTTTT
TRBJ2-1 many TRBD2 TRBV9 CASSVSGRDYNEQFF TGTGCCAGCAGCGTAAGCGGGAGGGATTACAATGAGCAGTTCTTC
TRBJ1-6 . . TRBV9 CASSVVGLNSPLHF TGTGCCAGCAGCGTCGTAGGGCTGAATTCACCCCTCCACTTT
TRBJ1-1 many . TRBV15 CATSRDRDTEAFF TGTGCCACCAGCAGAGATCGCGACACTGAAGCTTTCTTT
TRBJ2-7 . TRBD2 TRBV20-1 CSASPGGRAGYEQYF TGCAGTGCTAGTCCTGGCGGGAGGGCCGGGTACGAGCAGTACTTC
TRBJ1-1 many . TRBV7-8 CASSLEEGTEAFF TGTGCCAGCAGCTTAGAGGAGGGGACTGAAGCTTTCTTT
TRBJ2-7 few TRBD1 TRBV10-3 CAISESRTGVGSYEQYF TGTGCCATCAGTGAGTCTAGGACAGGGGTGGGTTCCTACGAGCAGTACTTC
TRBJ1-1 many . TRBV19 CASSIQAAYTEAFF TGTGCCAGTAGTATCCAGGCAGCTTACACTGAAGCTTTCTTT
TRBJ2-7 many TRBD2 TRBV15 CATSRPYSGGSSYEQYF TGTGCCACCAGCAGACCATATAGCGGGGGGAGCTCCTACGAGCAGTACTTC
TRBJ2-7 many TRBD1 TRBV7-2 CASSPPGQDSYEQYF TGTGCCAGCAGCCCCCCGGGACAGGACTCCTACGAGCAGTACTTC
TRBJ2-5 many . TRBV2 CASKKTGNQETQYF TGTGCCAGCAAGAAAACAGGCAACCAAGAGACCCAGTACTTC
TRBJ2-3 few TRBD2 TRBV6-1 CASSPAGGRTDTQYF TGTGCCAGCAGTCCAGCGGGAGGGAGAACAGATACGCAGTATTTT
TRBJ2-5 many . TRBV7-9 CASSRWGAEKETQYF TGTGCCAGCAGCCGATGGGGGGCGGAGAAAGAGACCCAGTACTTC
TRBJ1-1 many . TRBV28 CASSFLDGGQKAFF TGTGCCAGCAGTTTCCTGGACGGCGGACAGAAGGCTTTCTTT
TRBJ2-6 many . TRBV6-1 CASGPRAGANVLTF TGTGCCAGCGGACCGCGGGCTGGGGCCAACGTCCTGACTTTC
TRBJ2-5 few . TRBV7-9 CASSLGAGQETQYF TGTGCCAGCAGCTTAGGCGCCGGCCAAGAGACCCAGTACTTC
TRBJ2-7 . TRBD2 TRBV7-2 CASSLGGLEWWEQYF TGTGCCAGCAGCTTGGGAGGACTAGAGTGGTGGGAGCAGTACTTC
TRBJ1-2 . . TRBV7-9 CASSLTLNYGYTF TGTGCCAGCAGCTTAACCCTAAACTATGGCTACACCTTC
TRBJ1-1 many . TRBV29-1 CSGLLNTEAFF TGCAGCGGACTACTGAACACTGAAGCTTTCTTT
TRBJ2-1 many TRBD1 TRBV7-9 CASSPSTGAGYNEQFF TGTGCCAGCAGCCCCTCGACAGGGGCGGGTTACAATGAGCAGTTCTTC
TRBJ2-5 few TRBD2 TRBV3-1 CASTPFSGGEETQYF TGTGCCAGCACCCCGTTTTCTGGGGGGGAAGAGACCCAGTACTTC
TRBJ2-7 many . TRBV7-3 CASSFSSSSAEQYF TGTGCCAGCAGCTTCTCATCTAGCTCGGCCGAGCAGTACTTC